The 30 T cell receptor beta chains presented below share a single source sample, sequenced in a study of shared clonotypes between healthy human individuals (dated by TCRdb to between 2020 and 2021). Libraries were prepared through the immunoSEQ multiplex PCR assay. Imported from immuneACCESS, the table was reduced by TCRdb to in-frame sequences with V and J called. These copies leave out some clones; in studies compared against another copy, an unresolved V gene accounts for under half, and the cause of the remainder is not known. The sample table contains some 2,000,000 clones; only one count was recorded for 85% to 95% of them. 0.1% to 0.15% of the sample belongs to the ten largest clones. The specimen sequenced was naive CD4+ T cells sorted from blood. Interpreted using the paper, the cell subset or site label stands for: CD45RA+ positively selected. Receptors originate from a man aged 18 to 29 in good health.

The rearrangement links TRBV6-5 to TRBJ1-2, with D hard to call. The germline V gene has CDR1 MNHEY and CDR2 SVGAGI. Trimming took 6 bases from V and 6 from J, leaving 17 bases between them. The length of the CDR3 is 14 residues. DNA of the CDR3: TGTGCCAGCAGACCTCCCGGCGGTTATAATGGCTACACCTTC. Protein product: CASRPPGGYNGYTF.

This clone was detected once. This chain joins TRBV5-1 and TRBJ1-6; TRBD1 matches at 10 bases. The CDR3 has 19 amino acids. V trimming: 0 bases; J trimming: 9 bases; junction bases outside the gene matches: 15. CDR1 and CDR2 (germline): SGHRS, YFSETQ. CDR3 loop: CASSLVVTGGPYQGSPLHF. The DNA of the CDR3 is TGCGCCAGCAGCTTGGTAGTGACAGGGGGCCCCTACCAGGGTTCACCCCTCCACTTT.

V and J are TRBV5-6 and TRBJ2-1, with TRBD2 matching over 8 bases. With 6 bases clipped from V and 8 bases from J, the junction kept 22 bases outside the gene matches. Per germline, CDR1 SGHDT and CDR2 YYEEEE. The CDR3 is 18 residues long. The chain's CDR3 is CASTRLGSGTRGSDEQFF. Here the CDR3 DNA reads TGTGCCAGCACTCGACTGGGTAGCGGGACTCGAGGGAGCGATGAGCAGTTCTTC.

The V gene is TRBV4-1, the J gene TRBJ1-2; D perhaps matches TRBD1 (5 bases). Germline-derived CDR1 and CDR2 are MGHRA and YSYEKL. The CDR3 has 14 residues. Trimming stripped 5 bases from V and 8 bases from J, with 18 bases between. In DNA form, the CDR3 reads TGCGCCAGCAGCGCAATCCAGGGCATGGGCGGCTACACCTTC. It specifies CASSAIQGMGGYTF.

J is TRBJ2-7 and V is TRBV7-9; D is perhaps TRBD2 (5 bases). Germline CDR1 SEHNR, CDR2 FQNEAQ (reference sequence). The germline V and J ends were trimmed by 5 bases and 5 bases, with 22 bases remaining between them. The CDR3 runs 16 residues. The CDR3 DNA is TGTGCCAGCAGCGTGCGCCCACTCGGGATAAATAACGAGCAGTACTTC. Translated, it gives CASSVRPLGINNEQYF.

The rearrangement links TRBV28 to TRBJ1-2; possible D gene TRBD1, 5 bases. V was cut by 3 bases and J by 5 bases, with 10 bases left in between. The germline gives CDR1 MDHEN, CDR2 SYDVKM. The CDR3 runs to 13 residues. CDR3 bases: TGTGCCAGCAGTTTCGGGGGATCTTATGGCTACACCTTC. This translates into CASSFGGSYGYTF.

The chain employs TRBV7-2 and TRBJ1-3; D unresolved. Trimming stripped 5 bases from V and 4 bases from J, with 15 bases between. The CDR3 extends over 15 amino acids. From germline, CDR1 is SGHTA and CDR2 FQGNSA. The chain's CDR3 is CASSPTLGRGNTIYF. Here the CDR3 DNA reads TGTGCCAGCAGCCCCACCCTAGGGCGAGGAAACACCATATATTTT.

This chain links TRBV11-2 with TRBJ2-7; perhaps TRBD2 as D (6 bases). CDR3 size: 15 residues. The germline V gene has CDR1 SGHAT and CDR2 FQNNGV. Trimming cost V 7 bases and J 0 bases, with 16 bases left between them. The CDR3 DNA is TGTGCCAGCATCGGCGAGGGGAGGAACTCCTACGAGCAGTACTTC. It encodes CASIGEGRNSYEQYF.

The chain carries TRBV10-3 and TRBJ2-7, with TRBD1 matching 8 bases. Germline V gene lookup returns CDR1 ENHRY and CDR2 SYGVKD. The CDR3 has 14 amino acids. V dropped 5 bases and J dropped 1; count of bases not matched to a gene: 4. CDR3 sequence: CAISSGGSSYEQYF. CDR3 coding DNA: TGTGCCATCAGTTCAGGGGGCTCTTCCTACGAGCAGTACTTC.

The V gene is TRBV18, the J gene TRBJ1-6; D may be TRBD1 (5 bases). CDR3 size: 16 residues. V gave up 5 bases and J gave up 2 bases, with 13 bases separating them. Germline values: CDR1 KGHSH, CDR2 LQKENI. For the CDR3, the DNA is TGTGCCAGCTCAGAAATCGCAGGGACCTATAATTCACCCCTCCACTTT. It is translated as CASSEIAGTYNSPLHF. Complete variable domain (other parts from reference TRBV18 and TRBJ1-6): NAGVMQNPRHLVRRRGQEARLRCSPMKGHSHVYWYRQLPEEGLKFMVYLQKENIIDESGMPKERFSAEFPKEGPSILRIQQVVRGDSAAYFCASSEIAGTYNSPLHFGNGTRLTVT.

V is TRBV25-1 and J is TRBJ2-7; D tentatively fits TRBD1 or TRBD2 (6 bases each). Deletions cut 6 bases from V and 2 bases from J, with 17 bases between. The CDR3 covers 15 residues. The germline gives CDR1 MGHDK, CDR2 SYGVNS. The DNA for the CDR3 is TGTGCCAGCAGCGGGGGCAGGGCCAAGGCCTACGAGCAGTACTTC. Translated: CASSGGRAKAYEQYF.

This chain joins TRBV6-6 and TRBJ2-1; possibly TRBD1 for D (6 bases). This CDR3 spans 14 amino acids. V was pared by 3 bases and J by 4 bases, with 10 bases between. Germline CDR1 is MNHNY and CDR2 is SVGAGI (reference sequence). The CDR3 bases are TGTGCCAGCAGTTATCGACAGGAATACAATGAGCAGTTCTTC. Its translation is CASSYRQEYNEQFF.

The rearrangement uses TRBV7-9 and TRBJ2-3; maybe TRBD2 (5 bases). Germline CDR1 and CDR2: SEHNR and FQNEAQ (reference sequence). CDR3 length equals 12 residues. V was shortened by 5 bases and J by 4 bases, with 7 bases between the two germline ends. The CDR3 DNA follows: TGTGCCAGCAGCCCGGAGGCAGATACGCAGTATTTT. It is translated as CASSPEADTQYF.

The V and J genes are TRBV14 and TRBJ1-6, with a possible D match to TRBD1 (5 bases). The CDR3 runs 14 residues. Per germline, CDR1 SGHDN and CDR2 FVKESK. The V end lost 1 base, the J end lost 9 bases, and 10 bases lay between the germline ends. CDR3 in DNA: TGTGCCAGCAGCCAAGTAGGGACGGTTTCACCCCTCCACTTT. It encodes CASSQVGTVSPLHF.

This chain joins TRBV4-3 and TRBJ2-3; 10 nucleotides agree with TRBD2. The CDR3 consists of 17 residues. Germline-derived CDR1 and CDR2 are LGHNA and YSLEER. V shed 1 base, J shed 1 base, and the junction held 5 bases outside the gene matches. The CDR3 DNA reads TGCGCCAGCAGCCAAGTTCTAGCGGGAGTGGGCACAGATACGCAGTATTTT. This sequence encodes CASSQVLAGVGTDTQYF.

The chain uses TRBV2 and TRBJ1-1; 9 bases align to TRBD1. There are 13 residues in the CDR3. CDR1 is SNHLY, CDR2 FYNNEI, per germline. J was trimmed by 4 bases and V by 4 bases; bases with no gene match: 1. The CDR3 nucleotides read TGTGCCAGCAGTGTGACAGGGGGCACTGAAGCTTTCTTT. Translation gives CASSVTGGTEAFF.

This clone was seen once. This chain connects TRBV10-3 to TRBJ1-3, with unresolved D. CDR3 length: 13 amino acids. Germline V lookup: CDR1 ENHRY, CDR2 SYGVKD. Trimming removed 9 bases from V and 0 bases from J, with 9 bases in between. Here the CDR3 DNA reads TGTGCCATGAGAGGGAGCTCTGGAAACACCATATATTTT. Protein product: CAMRGSSGNTIYF.

Concerning this clone: Other DNA variants within this sample encode the same CDR3. The rearrangement joins TRBV19 to TRBJ1-5; D remains unclear. This CDR3 has 12 amino acids. Germline V gene lookup returns CDR1 LNHDA and CDR2 SQIVND (reference sequence). V lost 3 bases, J lost 0 bases, and 0 bases lay in between. CDR3 protein: CASSISNQPQHF. The CDR3, as DNA: TGTGCCAGTAGTATTAGCAATCAGCCCCAGCATTTT.

V usage is TRBV7-9 and J usage is TRBJ1-5, with no clear D. There are 14 residues in the CDR3. Trimming pared 7 bases from V and 0 bases from J, leaving 10 bases between. The germline CDR1 and CDR2 sequences are SEHNR and FQNEAQ (reference sequence). Here the CDR3 reads CASTDDYSNQPQHF. The CDR3 DNA reads as TGTGCCAGCACTGACGACTATAGCAATCAGCCCCAGCATTTT.

This clone was counted a single time. This chain connects TRBV27 to TRBJ1-2; no definite D call. The CDR3 is made up of 15 amino acids. Germline assignment: CDR1 MNHEY and CDR2 SMNVEV (reference sequence). Trimming shortened V by 0 bases and J by 4 bases, and 12 bases separated the two germline ends. The DNA of the CDR3 is TGTGCCAGCAGTTTATCTAAGGTTCAGGCCTATGGCTACACCTTC. The encoded protein is CASSLSKVQAYGYTF.

The V call is TRBV7-9, the J call TRBJ2-3; D unresolved. With 7 bases removed from V and 1 base from J, the gap between germline ends came to 24 bases. Germline values: CDR1 SEHNR, CDR2 FQNEAQ (reference sequence). This CDR3 has 18 residues. The CDR3 coding sequence is TGTGCCAGCAAGTCCGAAGACTCCCCAATGTTGGGCACAGATACGCAGTATTTT. Its protein is CASKSEDSPMLGTDTQYF.

In the case of this clone: This sample includes further DNA sequences coding for the same CDR3. The chain links TRBV30 to TRBJ2-7; the D gene is possibly TRBD1 (6 bases). Germline assignment: CDR1 GTSNPN and CDR2 SVGIG (reference sequence). V was clipped by 3 bases and J by 3 bases, with 12 bases between them. This CDR3 has 13 amino acids. The CDR3 region has the DNA TGTGCCTGGAGCGTCGGACAGATCTACGAGCAGTACTTC. Translation: CAWSVGQIYEQYF.

The chain links TRBV7-3 to TRBJ2-5; 12 nucleotides align to TRBD1. This CDR3 region has 16 residues. Germline trimming cut 3 bases from V and 1 base from J; bases unmatched to any gene: 3. Germline assignment: CDR1 SGHTA and CDR2 FQGTGA. The CDR3 protein is CASSLGTGGFQETQYF. The DNA for the CDR3 is TGTGCCAGCAGCTTGGGGACAGGGGGCTTCCAAGAGACCCAGTACTTC.

On this clone itself: Other DNA sequences within the sample encode an identical CDR3. This CDR3 reads CASSLGGDIQYF. The DNA of the CDR3 is TGTGCCAGCAGCTTAGGTGGGGACATTCAGTACTTC. The rearrangement links TRBV7-2 to TRBJ2-4; D is undetermined. There are 12 residues in the CDR3. Germline V lookup: CDR1 SGHTA, CDR2 FQGNSA. Trimming cost V 1 base and J 8 bases, with 6 bases left between them.

J is TRBJ2-5 and V is TRBV5-8, with 10 bases matching TRBD1. Trimming removed 2 bases from V and 2 bases from J; junction bases left unmatched: 12. From germline, CDR1 is SGHTS and CDR2 YDEGEE. This CDR3 comprises 18 residues. CDR3 coding DNA: TGTGCCAGCAGCTTATGGACAGGGGGTGTCGGCGAACAAGAGACCCAGTACTTC. It codes for CASSLWTGGVGEQETQYF.

The V and J genes are TRBV5-1 and TRBJ1-4, with D uncertain. CDR1 SGHRS and CDR2 YFSETQ come from the germline V gene. V lost 1 base to trimming and J lost 5 bases, with 12 bases between them. This CDR3 has 15 amino acids. CDR3 sequence reads: CASSLSVGVNEKLFF. In DNA form, the CDR3 reads TGCGCCAGCAGCTTGTCGGTCGGGGTAAATGAAAAACTGTTTTTT.

CDR3 in DNA: TGTGCCAGCAGCCTTAGCGGGACTGAGACCCAGTACTTC. Its protein is CASSLSGTETQYF. The chain uses TRBV5-4 and TRBJ2-5; 8 nucleotides line up with TRBD2. This CDR3 has 13 amino acids. Looked up from germline, CDR1 is SGHNT and CDR2 is YYREEE (reference sequence). V gave up 4 bases and J gave up 5 bases; unmatched junction bases: 4.

V and J are TRBV11-2 and TRBJ1-2; D is unresolved. There are 15 residues in the CDR3. The germline V gene has CDR1 SGHAT and CDR2 FQNNGV. V was cut by 1 base and J by 4 bases, with 13 bases left in between. CDR3 DNA sequence: TGTGCCAGCAGCTTAGTACAGTGGCAGACCTATGGCTACACCTTC. As protein: CASSLVQWQTYGYTF.

The V and J genes are TRBV7-6 and TRBJ2-7, with 9 bases matching TRBD2. Trimming took 0 bases from V and 4 from J; bases not matched to a gene: 4. Germline values: CDR1 SGHVS, CDR2 FNYEAQ. The CDR3 is made up of 15 amino acids. CDR3 bases: TGTGCCAGCAGCTTAGCTAGCGGGAGTCAGTACGAGCAGTACTTC. Translating it yields CASSLASGSQYEQYF.

The chain combines TRBV9 with TRBJ1-6; possible D gene TRBD1, 6 bases. Trimming left V 9 bases short and J 10 bases short, with 17 bases between. Germline loops: CDR1 SGDLS, CDR2 YYNGEE. CDR3 length: 13 residues. The chain's CDR3 is CATVLGARSPLHF. As DNA, the CDR3 is TGTGCCACTGTATTGGGGGCAAGGTCACCCCTCCACTTT.